This entry lists 21 T cell receptor beta chains sequenced from one sample in a study of T-cell memory formation after mild COVID-19. One entry per CDR3 protein results from TCRdb running MiXCR on the 5' RACE reads. Of roughly 350,000 distinct CDR3 sequences in the sample, under 25% were seen once. The sample consisted of PBMCs or a T cell subset sorted from them (not recorded which). These receptors originate from an adult woman who had mild COVID-19 (a few samples of this study predate the infection). Cell type and time point are not known.

Written as DNA, the CDR3 is TGTGCCAGCAGCTCCTGGACAGGACGACTCTACAATGAGCAGTTCTTC. This gives the protein CASSSWTGRLYNEQFF. The chain recombines TRBV7-3 with TRBJ2-1, with 7 bases that match TRBD1. Germline lookup yields CDR1 SGHTA and CDR2 FQGTGA. With 4 bases clipped from V and 3 bases from J, the junction kept 9 bases outside the gene matches. CDR3 length: 16 amino acids.

This CDR3 reads CASSEPGREIGELFF. The CDR3 DNA sequence: TGTGCCAGCAGTGAACCGGGGCGCGAGATCGGGGAGCTGTTTTTT. The chain carries TRBV25-1 and TRBJ2-2, with D perhaps given as TRBD1 or TRBD2 (5 bases each). CDR1 is MGHDK and CDR2 is SYGVNS in the germline V gene. The CDR3 has 15 residues. V lost 2 bases and J 7 bases, leaving 14 bases between the germline ends.

The rearrangement links TRBV6-2 or TRBV6-3 to TRBJ2-7, with 9 bases aligning to TRBD1. Per the germline V gene, CDR1 is MNHEY and CDR2 is SVGEGT. This CDR3 is 15 amino acids long. V lost 6 bases, J lost 2 bases, and 8 bases stayed unmatched. The CDR3 protein is CASREDRGLAYEQYF. As DNA, the CDR3 is TGTGCCAGCAGAGAGGACAGGGGCCTTGCCTACGAGCAGTACTTC.

In its sample, this clonotype was seen a few times. The rearrangement uses TRBV12-3 or TRBV12-4 and TRBJ2-7, with TRBD2 as a possible D gene (6 bases). The CDR3 length is 12 residues. The V end was cut by 6 bases, the J end by 5 bases, with 11 bases between. Written as DNA, the CDR3 is TGTGCCAGCAGCCCAACTAGCAACGAGCAGTACTTC. The encoded protein is CASSPTSNEQYF.

The V call is TRBV20-1, the J call TRBJ2-5, with TRBD1 as a possible D gene (6 bases). This CDR3 has 14 amino acids. Germline loops: CDR1 DFQATT, CDR2 SNEGSKA (reference sequence). Trimming took 6 bases from V and 1 from J, leaving 15 bases between them. CDR3 in DNA: TGCAGTGCACCTCGGACAGCCGGCCAAGAGACCCAGTACTTC. Protein: CSAPRTAGQETQYF.

This clonotype was seen only a few times. The rearrangement links TRBV20-1 to TRBJ2-1, with D unresolved. V was trimmed by 1 base and J by 0 bases, leaving 7 bases between them. In germline, CDR1 is DFQATT, CDR2 SNEGSKA (reference sequence). This CDR3 spans 14 amino acids. The CDR3 nucleotides read TGCAGTGCTAGAGGAGGTCCCTCCTACAATGAGCAGTTCTTC. Protein sequence: CSARGGPSYNEQFF.

A few counts support this clonotype. V is TRBV9 and J is TRBJ1-6; the match to TRBD1 covers 11 bases. From germline, CDR1 is SGDLS and CDR2 YYNGEE. The J segment lost 6 bases and the V segment lost 2 bases, leaving 1 base of the junction unmatched. The CDR3 is 15 residues long. Written as DNA, the CDR3 is TGTGCCAGCAGCGTCGGGACAGGGGGTAATTCACCCCTCCACTTT. Amino acids: CASSVGTGGNSPLHF.

This chain connects TRBV7-8 to TRBJ1-1; D ambiguous. Trimming stripped 5 bases from V and 0 bases from J, with 10 bases between. This CDR3 has 14 amino acids. CDR1 SGHVS and CDR2 FQNEAQ come from the germline V gene. The CDR3 DNA is TGTGCCAGCAGCCCGTCCGACCTGAACACTGAAGCTTTCTTT. Translation: CASSPSDLNTEAFF. Full variable domain (rest looked up from reference TRBV7-8 and TRBJ1-1): GAGVSQSPRYKVAKRGQDVALRCDPISGHVSLFWYQQALGQGPEFLTYFQNEAQLDKSGLPSDRFFAERPEGSVSTLKIQRTQQEDSAVYLCASSPSDLNTEAFFGQGTRLTVV.

This chain uses TRBV29-1 with TRBJ2-5, with D perhaps matching TRBD1 (6 bases). Looked up from germline, CDR1 is SQVTM and CDR2 is ANQGSEA. CDR3 length: 13 residues. V was trimmed by 4 bases and J by 5 bases, leaving 14 bases between them. The CDR3 DNA reads as TGCAGCGTTGGACCAGGGGATGGGGAGACCCAGTACTTC. This sequence encodes CSVGPGDGETQYF.

The chain uses TRBV5-1 and TRBJ2-3; D remains unclear. The CDR3 loop spans 15 amino acids. The V and J ends lost 0 bases and 2 bases respectively, with 10 bases between them. CDR1 is SGHRS, CDR2 YFSETQ, per germline. The CDR3: CASSLDGPNTDTQYF. CDR3 coding DNA: TGCGCCAGCAGCTTGGATGGACCGAACACAGATACGCAGTATTTT.

V usage is TRBV5-1 and J usage is TRBJ2-6; unclear D gene. With 0 bases removed from V and 1 base from J, the gap between germline ends came to 5 bases. The CDR3 loop spans 15 amino acids. The V gene's germline CDR1 is SGHRS and CDR2 YFSETQ. DNA of the CDR3: TGCGCCAGCAGCTTGGTTCCTTCTGGGGCCAACGTCCTGACTTTC. Its protein is CASSLVPSGANVLTF. Full variable domain (outside the CDR3, taken from reference TRBV5-1 and TRBJ2-6): KAGVTQTPRYLIKTRGQQVTLSCSPISGHRSVSWYQQTPGQGLQFLFEYFSETQRNKGNFPGRFSGRQFSNSRSEMNVSTLELGDSALYLCASSLVPSGANVLTFGAGSRLTVL.

The CDR3 protein is CASSPGAHEQYF. The CDR3 region has the DNA TGTGCCAGCAGCCCCGGGGCCCACGAGCAGTACTTC. The genes are TRBV28 and TRBJ2-7; D may be TRBD1 or TRBD2 (5 bases each). Per the germline V gene, CDR1 is MDHEN and CDR2 is SYDVKM. CDR3 length: 12 amino acids. V lost 6 bases and J lost 5, with 11 bases in between.

This chain connects TRBV29-1 to TRBJ1-1; TRBD1 is a possible D gene (5 bases). Germline V gene lookup returns CDR1 SQVTM and CDR2 ANQGSEA. V lost 6 bases to trimming and J lost 1 base, with 18 bases between them. This CDR3 spans 15 amino acids. This CDR3 is CSVGQDRTPNTEAFF. CDR3 DNA: TGCAGCGTCGGCCAGGACCGGACACCGAACACTGAAGCTTTCTTT.

This clonotype was seen a few times. The chain uses TRBV5-5 and TRBJ1-1, with D possibly being TRBD1 (5 bases). Looked up from germline, CDR1 is SGHKS and CDR2 is YYEKEE (reference sequence). Trimming left V 3 bases short and J 10 bases short, with 19 bases between. There are 14 residues in the CDR3. The CDR3 is CASSSHGGVRGAFF. The CDR3 DNA reads TGTGCCAGCAGCTCCCACGGGGGGGTGCGTGGAGCTTTCTTT.

This chain links TRBV5-5 with TRBJ2-3; no reliable D call. Deletions cut 1 base from V and 6 bases from J, with 15 bases between. Per germline, CDR1 SGHKS and CDR2 YYEKEE (reference sequence). This CDR3 contains 15 residues. CDR3 sequence: CASSLNRGALDTQYF. The CDR3 DNA is TGTGCCAGCAGCTTGAACAGAGGAGCGTTGGATACGCAGTATTTT.

The chain combines TRBV20-1 with TRBJ1-1; maybe TRBD1 (5 bases). Germline loops: CDR1 DFQATT, CDR2 SNEGSKA (reference sequence). The V end was cut by 0 bases, the J end by 6 bases, with 20 bases between. This CDR3 region has 16 residues. The CDR3 loop reads CSARDGAGLNYAEAFF. Here the CDR3 DNA reads TGCAGTGCTAGAGATGGGGCAGGCCTGAATTACGCTGAAGCTTTCTTT.

The rearrangement links TRBV7-9 to TRBJ2-1; 7 nucleotides align to TRBD1. The CDR3 is made up of 16 amino acids. Looked up from germline, CDR1 is SEHNR and CDR2 is FQNEAQ (reference sequence). V gave up 4 bases and J gave up 0 bases; unmatched junction bases: 6. The CDR3 spells CASSSHKGASYNEQFF. The CDR3 nucleotides read TGTGCCAGCAGCTCCCATAAGGGGGCCTCCTACAATGAGCAGTTCTTC.

The V call is TRBV12-3 or TRBV12-4, the J call TRBJ1-4; TRBD1 might be the D (5 bases). The CDR3 spans 15 residues. V lost 5 bases to trimming and J lost 5 bases, with 15 bases between them. The CDR3 sequence: CASSLRQTLNEKLFF. The CDR3 DNA sequence: TGTGCCAGCAGTCTCCGACAGACTCTCAATGAAAAACTGTTTTTT.

This clonotype appeared a few times. The chain couples TRBV5-1 to TRBJ2-7; D is ambiguous. The CDR3 sequence is 20 residues long. Germline V lookup: CDR1 SGHRS, CDR2 YFSETQ. V was trimmed by 0 bases and J by 7 bases, leaving 32 bases between them. In DNA, the CDR3 is TGCGCCAGCAGCTTGGCTTTTCGTACAGAGAAACCACTATTGCCTGGGGAGCAGTACTTC. Translation: CASSLAFRTEKPLLPGEQYF.

Only a few counts were recorded for this clonotype. The chain couples TRBV7-9 to TRBJ2-3; D perhaps matches TRBD1 (6 bases). This CDR3 comprises 14 residues. CDR1 SEHNR and CDR2 FQNEAQ come from the germline V gene (reference sequence). The V and J ends lost 11 bases and 0 bases respectively, with 15 bases between them. The DNA of the CDR3 is TGTGCCGAGGGGGAGAGGACTAGCACAGATACGCAGTATTTT. It translates to CAEGERTSTDTQYF. Together with reference TRBV7-9 and TRBJ2-3, the CDR3 gives the full variable domain: DTGVSQNPRHKITKRGQNVTFRCDPISEHNRLYWYRQTLGQGPEFLTYFQNEAQLEKSRLLSDRFSAERPKGSFSTLEIQRTEQGDSAMYLCAEGERTSTDTQYFGPGTRLTVL.

This clonotype has more than one count but fewer than ten. The J gene is TRBJ2-4, the V gene TRBV5-1, with D perhaps TRBD2 (6 bases). Germline V CDR1 and CDR2: SGHRS, YFSETQ. V dropped 0 bases and J dropped 3 bases, with 10 bases sitting between them. The CDR3 is 15 amino acids. CDR3 nucleotides: TGCGCCAGCAGCTTGGATCCGGGGGTCAAAAACATTCAGTACTTC. Protein product: CASSLDPGVKNIQYF.